A single sample gave rise to the 18 T cell receptor beta chains below, sequenced in a study of blood T cell repertoires in COVID-19. Data came from immunoSEQ multiplex PCR; TCRdb stores just in-frame clones and leaves some out. The repertoire consists of some 460,000 clones, with 75% to 90% occurring once and the leading ten covering 0.7%. The material sequenced was PBMCs or T cells enriched from blood (not recorded which). Every receptor here comes from a woman aged 18 to 35 who had recovered from COVID-19.

V is TRBV4-1 and J is TRBJ1-3, with D hard to call. Trimming cost V 1 base and J 0 bases, with 13 bases left between them. The CDR3 runs 17 residues. From germline, CDR1 is MGHRA and CDR2 YSYEKL. CDR3 DNA: TGCGCCAGCAGCCAAGGCCTCTGGACTGGCTCTGGAAACACCATATATTTT. Protein product: CASSQGLWTGSGNTIYF.

The chain employs TRBV12-3 or TRBV12-4 and TRBJ2-1; D is unclear. V was cut by 3 bases and J by 9 bases, with 9 bases left in between. The CDR3 is 12 residues long. The chain's CDR3 is CASSFIRGEQFF. Written as DNA, the CDR3 is TGTGCCAGCAGTTTTATACGCGGTGAGCAGTTCTTC.

The gene calls are TRBV7-9 and TRBJ1-1, with 11 bases matching TRBD1. The CDR3 spans 13 residues. After removal of 6 bases from V and 5 bases from J, the junction contained 2 bases not matched to a gene. CDR1 is SEHNR and CDR2 is FQNEAQ in the germline V gene (reference sequence). CDR3 in DNA: TGTGCCAGCAGGGGGACAGGGGGAACTGAAGCTTTCTTT. It yields the protein CASRGTGGTEAFF.

The chain carries TRBV5-5 and TRBJ2-1; maybe TRBD1 (5 bases). CDR3 length: 15 amino acids. V was pared by 2 bases and J by 0 bases, with 9 bases between. Germline CDR1 is SGHKS and CDR2 is YYEKEE (reference sequence). DNA of the CDR3: TGTGCCAGCAGCTTAGGGGCAAGCTCCTACAATGAGCAGTTCTTC. Translated, it gives CASSLGASSYNEQFF.

The gene calls are TRBV5-1 and TRBJ2-3, with TRBD1 identical over 8 bases. V shed 0 bases, J shed 1 base, and the junction held 4 bases outside the gene matches. CDR3 size: 16 residues. The germline gives CDR1 SGHRS, CDR2 YFSETQ. The CDR3 here is CASSLDRQGRTDTQYF. CDR3 coding DNA: TGCGCCAGCAGCTTGGACAGACAGGGGCGCACAGATACGCAGTATTTT.

CDR3 coding DNA: TGTGCCTGGAGTGTTATCGACAGGAGCTACACCTTC. As protein: CAWSVIDRSYTF. The chain uses TRBV30 and TRBJ1-2; TRBD1 is a possible D gene (6 bases). V lost 0 bases to trimming and J lost 9 bases, with 11 bases between them. The V gene's germline CDR1 is GTSNPN and CDR2 SVGIG (reference sequence). CDR3 length: 12 residues.

Regarding this clone: Germline is not matched at one junction end, which may reflect a read error. V usage is TRBV9 and J usage is TRBJ1-1; a weak D match, TRBD1 (6 bases). Germline assignment: CDR1 SGDLS and CDR2 YYNGEE. The CDR3 runs 13 residues. CDR3 in DNA: TGTGCCAGCAACCCCACAGGGAACCCTGAAGCTTTCTTT. It specifies CASNPTGNPEAFF.

The genes are TRBV4-1 and TRBJ1-3; no reliable D call. Trimming stripped 1 base from V and 3 bases from J, with 13 bases between. This CDR3 has 16 amino acids. Germline lookup yields CDR1 MGHRA and CDR2 YSYEKL. This CDR3 is CASSQVPQPFGNTIYF. The CDR3 DNA reads as TGCGCCAGCAGCCAAGTTCCACAACCCTTTGGAAACACCATATATTTT.

The CDR3 DNA is TGTGCCAGCAGCCGGAGCTCTGGAAACACCATATATTTT. Translating it yields CASSRSSGNTIYF. This sequence joins TRBV7-8 and TRBJ1-3; no firm D call. There are 13 residues in the CDR3. V was pared by 5 bases and J by 0 bases, with 5 bases between. Germline CDR1 is SGHVS and CDR2 is FQNEAQ.

The chain joins TRBV2 to TRBJ1-1, with a tentative D call TRBD1 (6 bases). The CDR3 contains 14 residues. Trimming removed 5 bases at V and 5 bases at J, with 15 bases between. CDR1 SNHLY and CDR2 FYNNEI come from the germline V gene. CDR3 bases: TGTGCCAGCAGTCAACAGGGTGGAGAGACTGAAGCTTTCTTT. Its protein product is CASSQQGGETEAFF.

This clone was detected once. The rearrangement joins TRBV24-1 to TRBJ1-5, with unresolved D. In germline, CDR1 is KGHDR, CDR2 SFDVKD. V dropped 5 bases and J dropped 2 bases, with 12 bases sitting between them. The CDR3 sequence is 15 residues long. The CDR3 DNA follows: TGTGCCACCAGTGGGCCAGAGGATGGCAATCAGCCCCAGCATTTT. Its translation: CATSGPEDGNQPQHF.

The chain is built from TRBV28 and TRBJ1-1; no clear D gene. Trimming pared 6 bases from V and 1 base from J, leaving 9 bases between. Germline CDR1 MDHEN, CDR2 SYDVKM. The CDR3 is 13 residues long. The CDR3 here is CASREDSNTEAFF. The DNA of the CDR3 is TGTGCCAGCAGGGAGGACTCGAACACTGAAGCTTTCTTT.

The rearrangement uses TRBV5-1 and TRBJ2-3, with 7 bases that match TRBD1. J lost 5 bases, V lost 5 bases, and 5 bases had no gene match. CDR3 size: 13 residues. Germline V gene sequence: CDR1 SGHRS, CDR2 YFSETQ. The CDR3 coding sequence is TGCGCCAGCAGGACGACAGGGTTAGATACGCAGTATTTT. Translating gives CASRTTGLDTQYF.

The rearrangement links TRBV6-1 to TRBJ1-2, with 7 positions matching TRBD1. Germline V lookup: CDR1 MNHNS, CDR2 SASEGT. The CDR3 covers 16 residues. Germline trimming cut 4 bases from V and 2 bases from J; bases unmatched to any gene: 10. The CDR3 DNA reads TGTGCCAGCAGTGGGGGGGCCACAGGGGACAACTATGGCTACACCTTC. Residues: CASSGGATGDNYGYTF.

The chain employs TRBV19 and TRBJ2-7, with 9 bases that match TRBD2. CDR1 is LNHDA and CDR2 is SQIVND in the germline V gene (reference sequence). The CDR3 sequence is 15 residues long. Trimming took 3 bases from V and 1 from J; bases not matched to a gene: 4. The CDR3 region has the DNA TGTGCCAGTAGTATCGCAGCGGGGGGATCCTACGAGCAGTACTTC. Residues: CASSIAAGGSYEQYF.

V and J are TRBV24-1 and TRBJ2-1, with a possible D match to TRBD2 (6 bases). Germline V gene data show CDR1 as KGHDR and CDR2 as SFDVKD. Trimming stripped 5 bases from V and 2 bases from J, with 18 bases between. There are 17 residues in the CDR3. CDR3 sequence: CATSGGSGGDPYNEQFF. CDR3 bases: TGTGCCACCAGTGGGGGTAGTGGAGGGGACCCCTACAATGAGCAGTTCTTC.

The J gene is TRBJ1-1, the V gene TRBV5-4, with TRBD1 matching 10 bases. Germline CDR1 and CDR2: SGHNT and YYREEE (reference sequence). The CDR3 is made up of 15 amino acids. J gave up 0 bases and V 7 bases, and 6 bases lay outside the gene matches. The CDR3 is CASSWDRGLNTEAFF. The DNA of the CDR3 is TGTGCCAGCTCATGGGACAGGGGATTGAACACTGAAGCTTTCTTT.

V is TRBV7-2 and J is TRBJ2-7; 7 nucleotides match TRBD2. This CDR3 is built from 16 residues. CDR1 and CDR2 (germline): SGHTA, FQGNSA. J was trimmed by 0 bases and V by 4 bases; bases with no gene match: 9. CDR3 protein: CASSSQAGYSSYEQYF. In DNA, the CDR3 is TGTGCCAGCAGCTCACAAGCGGGATATAGCTCCTACGAGCAGTACTTC.